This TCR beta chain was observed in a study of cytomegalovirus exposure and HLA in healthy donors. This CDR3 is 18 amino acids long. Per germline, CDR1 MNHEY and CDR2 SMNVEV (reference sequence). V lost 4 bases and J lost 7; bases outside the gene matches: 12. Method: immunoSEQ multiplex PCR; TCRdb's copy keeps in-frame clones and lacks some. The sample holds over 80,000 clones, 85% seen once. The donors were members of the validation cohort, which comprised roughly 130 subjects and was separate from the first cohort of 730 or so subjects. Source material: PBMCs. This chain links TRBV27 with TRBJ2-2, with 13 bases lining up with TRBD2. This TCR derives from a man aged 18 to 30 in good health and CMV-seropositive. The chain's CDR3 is CASSSKGLAGPSGGELFF. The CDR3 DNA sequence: TGTGCCAGCAGTTCAAAGGGACTAGCGGGACCCTCGGGCGGGGAGCTGTTTTTT.